This T cell receptor (beta chain) was retrieved from a study of response to subunit inactivated influenza vaccine (dated by TCRdb to the late 2010s). Notes on the research overall: Deep quantitative T cell receptor repertoire profiling was used in the study to track responses to a trivalent subunit inactivated influenza vaccine. What the research found in general, with its limitations: The authors proposed that each seasonal influenza vaccination may bring in only a limited number of new T cells.

Libraries were built with RT-PCR. TCRdb shows the sequencer as Illumina HiSeq 2500. TCRdb reworked the public reads: Q25 trimming with fastp, MiXCR clone assembly, productive beta chains retained. A single entry per CDR3 protein holds the most common genes and DNA from its merged rows. This sample gives 450,000 to 600,000 distinct CDR3 sequences in total; 6% to 9% of them show up just once. Together, the top ten hold around 14% of the sample. This clonotype was seen a few times. Its antigen has not been determined. Nothing much larger sits one base from this clone, and base qualities are not available. The germline V gene provides CDR1 SQVTM and CDR2 ANQGSEA. V is cut back by 5 bases and J by 0 bases, with 4 bases in the junction unmatched. The CDR3 numbers 16 residues from cysteine through phenylalanine. Just the 48-base CDR3 DNA is kept, in frame starting at base 1.

This receptor was obtained from a man in his fifties or sixties who received an inactivated influenza vaccine. Donor details come from another sample of the same person, matched by shared clones. The rearrangement combines TRBV29-1 with TRBJ2-2; a stretch of 12 junction bases matches TRBD2. This material consisted of PBMCs from blood, taken about 24 months after vaccination. The nucleotide sequence reads as follows: TGCAGCGTTCAGACTAGCGGGAGCGCGAACACCGGGGAGCTGTTTTTT. Translation gives CSVQTSGSANTGELFF.